The rows below give T cell receptor beta chains drawn from one sample of a study of blood T cell repertoires in COVID-19. The table came from immunoSEQ multiplex PCR; TCRdb's copy has only in-frame clones and leaves some out. The table has over 300,000 clones, approximately 90% seen once. Sequenced material: PBMCs or T cells enriched from blood (not recorded which). Source of these receptors: a woman aged 25 to 39 with acute COVID-19. The CDR3 runs from the conserved cysteine through the conserved F or W. The D gene is left open where the match is weak. A clone size is listed for some rows: how often the clone was seen (once, few, many), or a class if it is expanded.

abundance	j_gene	v_gene	d_gene	CDR3aa	CDR3nt
.	TRBJ2-7	TRBV4-2	TRBD1	CASSQGIPGQGFYEQYF	TGTGCCAGCAGCCAAGGCATTCCGGGACAGGGCTTTTACGAGCAGTACTTC
.	TRBJ1-2	TRBV18	TRBD1	CASSPQTGGVYGYTF	TGTGCCAGCTCACCACAGACAGGGGGCGTCTATGGCTACACCTTC
.	TRBJ2-2	TRBV12-5	TRBD1	CASGFNLGQGTGELFF	TGTGCTAGTGGTTTCAATCTCGGACAGGGGACGGGGGAGCTGTTTTTT
.	TRBJ1-1	TRBV7-2	.	CASSWRTRVQSTEAFF	TGTGCCAGCAGCTGGCGGACGAGGGTGCAGTCCACTGAAGCTTTCTTT
once	TRBJ1-5	TRBV6-2/TRBV6-3	.	CASSNDRHNQPQHF	TGTGCCAGCAGTAACGACAGACACAATCAGCCCCAGCATTTT
few	TRBJ1-1	TRBV7-9	TRBD1	CASIPDREGTEAFF	TGTGCCAGCATACCGGACAGGGAGGGCACTGAAGCTTTCTTT
.	TRBJ1-1	TRBV19	TRBD1	CASSSYRGMNTEAFF	TGTGCCAGTAGTTCCTACAGGGGCATGAACACTGAAGCTTTCTTT
.	TRBJ2-7	TRBV21-1	.	CASSKRSRGFCLEYF	TGTGCCAGCAGCAAACGTTCGCGGGGTTTCTGTTTGGAGTACTTC
.	TRBJ1-4	TRBV9	.	CASSRNSGGSLVGATNEKLFF	TGTGCCAGCAGTCGAAATTCCGGAGGCAGTCTCGTCGGTGCAACTAATGAAAAACTGTTTTTT
.	TRBJ1-2	TRBV12-5	TRBD1	CASGLVQQGTYGYTF	TGTGCTAGTGGTTTGGTACAACAGGGGACTTATGGCTACACCTTC
.	TRBJ1-3	TRBV5-1	TRBD1	CASSWGQNKDTIYF	TGCGCCAGCAGCTGGGGACAGAACAAGGACACCATATATTTT
.	TRBJ2-3	TRBV27	.	CASSRLDQGTTSTDTQYF	TGTGCCAGCAGTCGTCTAGACCAGGGAACGACTAGCACAGATACGCAGTATTTT
.	TRBJ1-1	TRBV7-9	.	CASSSQDSHLNTEAFF	TGTGCCAGCAGCTCCCAGGACAGTCACCTGAACACTGAAGCTTTCTTT
.	TRBJ2-1	TRBV3-1/TRBV3-2	TRBD1	CASSQGDRGWYNEQFF	TGTGCCAGCAGCCAAGGGGACAGGGGATGGTACAATGAGCAGTTCTTC
.	TRBJ1-4	TRBV28	TRBD1	CASSLADRAGGKKLFF	TGTGCCAGCAGTTTGGCCGACAGGGCCGGCGGGAAAAAACTGTTTTTT
few	TRBJ2-1	TRBV29-1	TRBD2	CSVTSGGAVGEQFF	TGCAGCGTGACTAGCGGGGGGGCAGTTGGGGAGCAGTTCTTC
once	TRBJ2-7	TRBV7-9	.	CATQIQGPYEQYF	TGTGCCACCCAGATACAGGGTCCCTACGAGCAGTACTTC
.	TRBJ2-1	TRBV5-1	TRBD1	CASSLDRGEQFF	TGCGCCAGCAGCCTTGACAGGGGCGAGCAGTTCTTC
once	TRBJ2-7	TRBV5-1	.	CASSRTGLYSEQYF	TGCGCCAGCAGCAGGACTGGCCTTTATAGCGAGCAGTACTTC
.	TRBJ1-3	TRBV28	.	CASNRGAWGNTIYF	TGTGCCAGCAACCGGGGGGCTTGGGGAAACACCATATATTTT
once	TRBJ2-7	TRBV5-1	.	CASSWNSPNEQYF	TGCGCCAGCAGCTGGAACAGCCCTAACGAGCAGTACTTC
.	TRBJ1-4	TRBV7-3	TRBD1	CASSSPGDRVSEKLFF	TGTGCCAGCAGCTCTCCCGGGGACAGGGTAAGTGAAAAACTGTTTTTT
.	TRBJ1-2	TRBV28	.	CASSLRGREDYGYTF	TGTGCCAGCAGTTTAAGGGGCAGGGAGGACTATGGCTACACCTTC
.	TRBJ1-4	TRBV7-6	.	CASSKVHRDQEKLFF	TGTGCCAGCAGCAAGGTCCACAGGGATCAGGAAAAACTGTTTTTT
.	TRBJ1-2	TRBV28	.	CASMGPANYGYTF	TGTGCCAGCATGGGCCCGGCTAACTATGGCTACACCTTC
.	TRBJ1-2	TRBV20-1	.	CSARDETVSLF	TGCAGTGCTAGAGATGAAACCGTTAGTTTATTC
.	TRBJ2-7	TRBV7-2	.	CASSLEAVSYEQYF	TGTGCCAGCAGCTTAGAAGCGGTCTCCTACGAGCAGTACTTC
.	TRBJ2-7	TRBV9	.	CASSPRPGGLFGSYEQYF	TGTGCCAGCAGCCCCCGGCCGGGGGGCTTATTCGGATCCTACGAGCAGTACTTC
few	TRBJ2-2	TRBV24-1	TRBD1	CATRGQARELFF	TGTGCCACCCGAGGACAGGCCAGAGAGCTGTTTTTT
.	TRBJ2-1	TRBV23-1	.	CASTCPGGEQFF	TGCGCCAGCACCTGCCCCGGGGGTGAGCAGTTCTTC
.	TRBJ2-7	TRBV24-1	.	CATSDFRRADLYEQYF	TGTGCCACCAGTGATTTTCGCAGAGCGGACCTATACGAGCAGTACTTC
.	TRBJ2-6	TRBV5-8	.	CASSLFGLRANVLTF	TGTGCCAGCAGCTTGTTCGGTCTTAGGGCCAACGTCCTGACTTTC
.	TRBJ2-3	TRBV25-1	TRBD2	CASRRSGGPYTQYF	TGTGCCAGCAGACGTAGCGGGGGGCCGTATACGCAGTATTTT
.	TRBJ1-5	TRBV24-1	TRBD1	CATSDPGQGAGQPQHF	TGTGCCACCAGTGACCCCGGACAGGGGGCAGGTCAGCCCCAGCATTTT
.	TRBJ1-3	TRBV7-2	.	CASSLNGGALGNTIYF	TGTGCCAGCAGCTTAAATGGGGGGGCCTTGGGAAACACCATATATTTT
.	TRBJ1-3	TRBV5-6	.	CASSTGFGNTIYF	TGTGCCAGCAGCACAGGGTTTGGAAACACCATATATTTT
.	TRBJ2-1	TRBV19	.	CASSVSSREYNEQFF	TGTGCCAGTAGTGTTTCCTCAAGGGAGTACAATGAGCAGTTCTTC
.	TRBJ2-4	TRBV7-2	.	CASSLEGRLAKNIQYF	TGTGCCAGCAGCTTAGAGGGGCGCCTAGCCAAAAACATTCAGTACTTC
.	TRBJ1-4	TRBV7-2	TRBD1	CASSLGQGTATNEKLFF	TGTGCCAGCAGCTTGGGACAGGGGACCGCAACTAATGAAAAACTGTTTTTT
.	TRBJ1-5	TRBV10-2	TRBD1	CASSDREVGQPQHF	TGCGCCAGCAGCGACAGGGAGGTAGGTCAGCCCCAGCATTTT